This TCR beta chain was observed in a study of identical twins (TCRdb year 2016). About the investigation overall: To test whether fetal clonotypes persist, the study used deep sequencing on TCR alpha and beta repertoires from monozygotic twins, unrelated adults of various ages, and cord blood. To rule out contamination, replicate twin experiments were performed at different times with different library preparation protocols. What the authors observed across the whole study: In monozygotic twins, out-of-frame TCR alpha sharing was systematically underestimated by recombination models, although the models agreed with sharing between unrelated individuals. Conclusions relied on cross-sectional statistical analysis, since the same donors could not be followed over many years. Abundant cord blood beta clonotypes carried fewer insertions; young adult naive repertoires showed a weaker similar trend, while memory repertoires showed none. Invariant T cells such as MAIT and iNKT could partly confound zero-insertion analyses, though diverse VJ usage argued against this for most clonotypes. Compared with coincidental sharing between unrelated individuals, an excess of low generation-probability sequences was observed among out-of-frame TCR alpha sequences shared between twins. In beta out-of-frame sequences, excess twin sharing was weaker, because having fewer shared sequences lowered the signal-to-noise ratio.

All donors were healthy Caucasians. Three unrelated non-twin adults were additionally sequenced: a male aged 18 to 29, a male aged 50 to 60 and a female aged 50 to 60. Miltenyi CD45RO+ enrichment and human naive T-cell isolation kits were used to isolate memory (CD45RO+) and naive T cells from PBMC. Library construction relied on 5' RACE. These reads were obtained on an Illumina HiSeq 2000. A universal primer binding site was introduced by template switching, and a unique molecular identifier was present in the final cDNA, enabling accurate counting of TCR cDNA molecules. First-strand cDNA for TCR alpha and beta chains was synthesized from specific primers in the conserved constant-segment region. To control for contamination, each cDNA library was double barcoded with a SMART-Mk sample barcode plus Illumina barcodes. Two successive PCR steps introduced TruSeq adapter sequences along with Illumina sample barcodes. Sequencing of the TCR alpha and beta cDNA libraries was done on the Illumina HiSeq platform using custom primers. For the original study's pipeline: MiGEC processed the raw reads to extract unique molecular identifiers, while MiXCR was used to determine the CDR3 positions. For each individual, recombination models were inferred using an EM algorithm with the repgenHMM and IGoR tools. The analysis of shared clonotypes was done with the tcR package in R, with sharing normalized by the product of cloneset sizes. Out-of-frame nonproductive sequences were analyzed to study raw recombination free of thymic and clonal selection effects. TCRdb cleaned the public reads at Q25 with fastp, built clones with MiXCR and kept in-frame beta chains. Merged by CDR3 protein, the rows form single entries marked with the most common genes and DNA. The V and J calls here are based on TCRdb, not the publication. Recorded for this sample are a few hundred thousand distinct CDR3 sequences; about 18% of them occurred a single time. The biggest ten clones account for roughly 12% of the sample.

Relative to germline, V is 5 bases shorter and J is 10 bases shorter, with 21 bases between their ends. The germline V gene yields MDHEN for CDR1 and SYDVKM for CDR2. Reading from cysteine to phenylalanine, the CDR3 counts 15 amino acids. The DNA shown is the 45-base CDR3, in frame from base 1. This clonotype was seen repeatedly, ten times or more. Its specific antigen is unknown. Per-base qualities were not stored, and no clone one base away is much larger. The receptor's source is a man aged 50-59 years in good health. Here the chain combines TRBV28 and TRBJ2-1, with the D gene not clear enough to name. The sequenced material came from naive T cells sorted from blood. The label giving this sample's cell subset or site can be read as: cells isolated with a human naive T-cell isolation kit. Read as DNA, the sequence is TGTGCCAGCAGTCCGCGGTCCCTGATGCGATGGGAGCAGTTCTTC. It is translated as CASSPRSLMRWEQFF.